The subject of this entry is one T cell receptor (beta chain). This clone was counted only a few times. Its antigen specificity is not known. Per-nucleotide qualities are absent, and no much larger clonotype sits a single base away. The immunoSEQ Assay, a bias-controlled multiplex PCR, was used to amplify TCRbeta CDR3 regions from genomic DNA. The paper's data handling went like this. The number of nucleated cells in each sample was estimated by amplification of reference gene primers within the assay. Sequence reads were collapsed and filtered to measure the absolute abundance of every unique TCRbeta CDR3 rearrangement. For each sample, productive Simpson clonality was calculated by taking the square root of Simpson's diversity index across productive rearrangements. TCRdb obtained this table from immuneACCESS and retained in-frame rearrangements with V and J assigned. These tables miss some clones; where compared with another copy, unresolved V genes account for less than half of the shortfall, and the remainder is unexplained. V and J calls and clone size are given by that table; D and trimming were obtained from the DNA. The sample yields tens of thousands of clones; about 85% were counted once. The ten largest clones take up roughly an eighth of the sample.

CDR1 and CDR2 (MGHRA, YSYEKL) derive from the germline V gene. CDR3 length: 12 amino acids, cysteine to phenylalanine. The retained sequence is limited to the CDR3, 36 bases, with the frame set at the first base. V is pared back by 1 base and J by 9 bases, with 8 bases lying between the germline termini. The collaborating institutions used their own protocols to collect whole blood in K2EDTA tubes. Collaborator samples were shipped for TCRbeta analysis as frozen whole blood, isolated PBMCs, or DNA extracted from either sample type. This sample is part of a study of blood T cell repertoires in COVID-19 (TCRdb year 2020). A note on the overall study: Samples from collaborators originated in the United States, Italy and Spain and spanned both the acute and convalescent phases of COVID-19. Samples came from the ongoing ImmuneRACE study (first 160 participants) plus 1,254 subjects from 6 global collaborators. The material from the prospective study consisted of cDNA or gDNA derived from T cells, B-cell-depleted T cells, or PBMCs. Nearly every sample came with metadata listing a de-identified subject ID, COVID-19 status, age in years and sex. Deeply sampled blood TCRbeta repertoires from subjects exposed to, actively infected with, or recovered from COVID-19 were included in the dataset. Where available, HLA class I and class II types were obtained from metadata supplied by the sample provider rather than from assay-based typing. The repertoires were released in a freely available public database intended as a resource for research on the immune response to SARS-CoV-2.

Paper-wide results and their limitations: The quantity of clinical and demographic metadata differed by source and by participant and was supplied without curation.

Recombination connected TRBV4-1 to TRBJ2-3, with the D gene not confidently named. This receptor was taken from a human donor in a cohort sampled during active COVID-19. Sequenced input: peripheral blood. The bases read TGCGCCAGCAGCCAAGTCCGGAGCACGCAGTATTTT. Its translation is CASSQVRSTQYF.